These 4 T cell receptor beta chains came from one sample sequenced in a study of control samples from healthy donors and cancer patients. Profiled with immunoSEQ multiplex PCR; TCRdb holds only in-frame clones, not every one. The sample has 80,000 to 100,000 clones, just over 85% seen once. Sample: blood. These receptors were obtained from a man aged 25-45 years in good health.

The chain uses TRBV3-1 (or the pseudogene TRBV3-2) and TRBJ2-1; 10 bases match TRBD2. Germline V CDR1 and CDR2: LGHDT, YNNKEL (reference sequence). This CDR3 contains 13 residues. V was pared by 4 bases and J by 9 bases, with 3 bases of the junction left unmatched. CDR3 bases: TGTGCCAGCAGCCGCGGGACTAGCGTTGAGCAGTTCTTC. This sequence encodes CASSRGTSVEQFF.

CDR3 in DNA: TGTGCCAGCAGCCGCAGGGGCTCCGGCGAAGCTTTCTTT. Translated: CASSRRGSGEAFF. The V gene is TRBV5-6, the J gene TRBJ1-1; possibly TRBD1 for D (6 bases). The CDR3 runs to 13 residues. The V gene lost 4 bases and the J gene lost 8 bases, with 15 bases spanning the gap. From germline, CDR1 is SGHDT and CDR2 YYEEEE.

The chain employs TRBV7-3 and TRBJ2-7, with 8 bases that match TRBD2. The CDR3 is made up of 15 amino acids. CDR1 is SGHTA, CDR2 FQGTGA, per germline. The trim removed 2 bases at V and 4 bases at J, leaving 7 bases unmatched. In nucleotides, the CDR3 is TGTGCCAGCAGCTTAGGGTCGGCTAGCGGGTACGAGCAGTACTTC. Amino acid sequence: CASSLGSASGYEQYF.

CDR3 residues: CASEPGQGPDTQYF. As DNA, the CDR3 is TGTGCCAGTGAACCGGGACAGGGTCCAGATACGCAGTATTTT. The chain joins TRBV30 to TRBJ2-3, with 9 bases aligning to TRBD1. V dropped 8 bases and J dropped 4; count of bases not matched to a gene: 10. CDR1 is GTSNPN and CDR2 is SVGIG in the germline V gene (reference sequence). This CDR3 has 14 residues.